The clone carrying this T cell receptor (beta chain) showed up just a few times. Its antigen is as yet unknown. This sample was taken from a study of beta chain features in type 1 diabetes. Study as a whole: Comparable age, gender and cell yields were observed in patients relative to healthy donors. The study, taken as a whole, reports: Researchers report that Type 1 diabetes patients had moderately but significantly shorter TCRB CDR3s across all four CD4+ subsets.

Unmatched junction bases numbered 7, after V lost 2 bases and J lost 3 bases. The CDR3 loop spans 15 amino acids. Looked up from germline, CDR1 is GTSNPN and CDR2 is SVGIG (reference sequence). Reverse transcribing all isolated RNA meant expressed TCRB transcripts were sequenced. Data came from immunoSEQ multiplex PCR; TCRdb stores just in-frame clones and leaves some out. The sample records 390,000 or so clones, around 14% being singletons. This chain joins TRBV30 and TRBJ1-5, with 7 bases that match TRBD1. Sequenced sample: naive CD4+ T cells from blood. The receptor comes from a man aged 30 to 45 in good health. The CDR3 DNA is TGTGCCTGGAGTAACTACAGGGGAACCAATCAGCCCCAGCATTTT. This codes for CAWSNYRGTNQPQHF.